This TCR beta chain appears in the sequencing data of a study of OX40 agonist ivuxolimab in advanced cancers. Across the whole study: The treatment was a fully human IgG2 OX40 agonist, ivuxolimab. The study's findings and limits: CD4+ and CD8+ blood T cells expanded clonally by week 6 at 0.1 to 3.0 mg/kg.

Germline V gene data show CDR1 as SGHDN and CDR2 as FVKESK. The CDR3 covers 15 residues. V was clipped by 4 bases and J by 0 bases, with 12 bases between them. Here immunoSEQ multiplex PCR was the method, and the copy in TCRdb shows in-frame clones only, minus some. The sample lists 95,000 or so clones; approximately 85% were seen once. Of note for this clone: Antigen: not known.

This TCR was sampled from an adult with an advanced solid tumor such as melanoma, head and neck, liver or kidney cancer. The sequencing used CD4+ or CD8+ T cells sorted from blood, collected in a trial of the OX40 agonist ivuxolimab. V is TRBV14 and J is TRBJ1-1; TRBD1 is a possible D gene (5 bases). This CDR3 is CASSPERGVNTEAFF. CDR3 nucleotide sequence: TGTGCCAGCAGCCCAGAACGGGGCGTGAACACTGAAGCTTTCTTT.